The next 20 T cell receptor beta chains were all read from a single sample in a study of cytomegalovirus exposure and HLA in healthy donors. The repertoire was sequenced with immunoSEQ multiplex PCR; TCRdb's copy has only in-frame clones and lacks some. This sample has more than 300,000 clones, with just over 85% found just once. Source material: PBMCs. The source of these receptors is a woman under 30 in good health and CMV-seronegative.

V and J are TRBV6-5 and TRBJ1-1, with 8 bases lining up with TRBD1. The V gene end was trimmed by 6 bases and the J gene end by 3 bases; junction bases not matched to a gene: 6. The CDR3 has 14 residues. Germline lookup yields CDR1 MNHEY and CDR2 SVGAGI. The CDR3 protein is CASSRGQGYTEAFF. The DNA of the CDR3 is TGTGCCAGCAGCCGAGGACAGGGTTACACTGAAGCTTTCTTT.

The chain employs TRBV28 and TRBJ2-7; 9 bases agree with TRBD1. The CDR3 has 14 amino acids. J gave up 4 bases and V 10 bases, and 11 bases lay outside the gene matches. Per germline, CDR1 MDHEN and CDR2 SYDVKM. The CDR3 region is CAIQPGQGVYEQYF. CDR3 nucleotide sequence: TGTGCCATCCAACCGGGACAGGGTGTATACGAGCAGTACTTC.

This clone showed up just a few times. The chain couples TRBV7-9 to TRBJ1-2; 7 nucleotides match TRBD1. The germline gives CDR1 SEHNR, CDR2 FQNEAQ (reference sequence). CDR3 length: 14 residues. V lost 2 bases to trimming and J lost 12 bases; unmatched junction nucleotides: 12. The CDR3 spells CASSLSGDSPIHTF. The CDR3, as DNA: TGTGCCAGCAGCTTATCCGGGGACAGCCCCATACACACCTTC.

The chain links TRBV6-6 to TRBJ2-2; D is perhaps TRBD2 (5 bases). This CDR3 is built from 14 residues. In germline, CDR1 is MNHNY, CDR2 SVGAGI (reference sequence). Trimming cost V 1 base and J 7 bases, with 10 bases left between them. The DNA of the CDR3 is TGTGCCAGCAGTTACTTTGAAGGGAGCGGGGAGCTGTTTTTT. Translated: CASSYFEGSGELFF.

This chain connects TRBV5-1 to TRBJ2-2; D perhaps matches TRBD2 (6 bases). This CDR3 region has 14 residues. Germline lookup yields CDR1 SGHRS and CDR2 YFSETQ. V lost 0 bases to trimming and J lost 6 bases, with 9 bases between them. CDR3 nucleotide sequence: TGCGCCAGCAGCTTGGCCCCGGGGGCCGGGGAGCTGTTTTTT. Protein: CASSLAPGAGELFF.

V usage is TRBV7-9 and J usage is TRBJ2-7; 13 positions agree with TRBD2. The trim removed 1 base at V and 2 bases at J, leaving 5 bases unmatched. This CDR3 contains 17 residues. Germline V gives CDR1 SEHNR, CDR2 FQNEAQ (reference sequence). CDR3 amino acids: CASSLGTSGSLPYEQYF. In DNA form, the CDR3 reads TGTGCCAGCAGCTTAGGGACTAGCGGGAGTCTCCCCTACGAGCAGTACTTC.

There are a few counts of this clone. This CDR3 is CAWLGGAGNYTF. The CDR3 coding sequence is TGTGCCTGGTTGGGAGGGGCAGGCAACTACACCTTC. The chain couples TRBV30 to TRBJ1-2, with TRBD1 as a possible D gene (5 bases). Trimming stripped 5 bases from V and 10 bases from J, with 17 bases between. The CDR3 is 12 residues long. Germline CDR1 reads GTSNPN; CDR2 reads SVGIG (reference sequence).

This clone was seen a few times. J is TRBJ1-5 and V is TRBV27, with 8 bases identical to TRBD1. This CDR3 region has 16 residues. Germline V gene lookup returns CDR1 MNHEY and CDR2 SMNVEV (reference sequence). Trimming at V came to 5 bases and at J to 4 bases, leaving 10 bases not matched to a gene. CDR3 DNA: TGTGCCAGCAGTCGGGCTGGACAGGGTATGAATCAGCCCCAGCATTTT. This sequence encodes CASSRAGQGMNQPQHF.

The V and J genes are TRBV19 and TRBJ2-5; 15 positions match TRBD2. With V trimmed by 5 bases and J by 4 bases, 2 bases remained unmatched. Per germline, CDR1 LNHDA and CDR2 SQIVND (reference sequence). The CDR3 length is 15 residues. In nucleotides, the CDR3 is TGTGCCAGTAGTCAGGGACTAGCGGGAGGAGAGACCCAGTACTTC. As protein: CASSQGLAGGETQYF.

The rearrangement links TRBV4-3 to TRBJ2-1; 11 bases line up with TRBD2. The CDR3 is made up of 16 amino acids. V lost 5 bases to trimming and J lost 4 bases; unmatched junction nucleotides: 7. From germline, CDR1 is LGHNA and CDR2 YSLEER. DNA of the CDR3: TGCGCCAGCAGCTCAAGACTAGCGGGATCGTACAATGAGCAGTTCTTC. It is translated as CASSSRLAGSYNEQFF.

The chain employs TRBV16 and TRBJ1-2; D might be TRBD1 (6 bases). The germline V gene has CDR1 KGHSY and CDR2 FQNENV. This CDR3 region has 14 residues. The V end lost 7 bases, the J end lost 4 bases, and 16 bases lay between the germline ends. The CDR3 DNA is TGTGCCAGCACCCCGCCGGACAGACTCTATGGCTACACCTTC. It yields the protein CASTPPDRLYGYTF.

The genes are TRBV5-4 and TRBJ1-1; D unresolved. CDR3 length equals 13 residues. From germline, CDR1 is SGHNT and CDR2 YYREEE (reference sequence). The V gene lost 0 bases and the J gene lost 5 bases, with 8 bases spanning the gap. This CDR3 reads CASSLERRTEAFF. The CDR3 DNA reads TGTGCCAGCAGCTTGGAGCGACGAACTGAAGCTTTCTTT.

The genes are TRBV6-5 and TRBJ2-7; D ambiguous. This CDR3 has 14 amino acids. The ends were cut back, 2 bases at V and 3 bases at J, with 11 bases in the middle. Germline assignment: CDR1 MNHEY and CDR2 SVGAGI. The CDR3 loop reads CASSYGARGYEQYF. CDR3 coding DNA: TGTGCCAGCAGTTACGGAGCCCGAGGCTACGAGCAGTACTTC.

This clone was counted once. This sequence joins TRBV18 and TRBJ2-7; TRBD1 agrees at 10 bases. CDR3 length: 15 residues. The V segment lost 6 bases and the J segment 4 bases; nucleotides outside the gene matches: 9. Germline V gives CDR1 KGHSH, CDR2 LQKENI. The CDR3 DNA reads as TGTGCCAGCTCGCTAGACAGGGGGCTGGGATACGAGCAGTACTTC. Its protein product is CASSLDRGLGYEQYF.

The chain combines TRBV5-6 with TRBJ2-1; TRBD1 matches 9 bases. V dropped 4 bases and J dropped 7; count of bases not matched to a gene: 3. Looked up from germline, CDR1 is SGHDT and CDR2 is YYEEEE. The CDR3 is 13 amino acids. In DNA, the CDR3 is TGTGCCAGCAGCCCGACAGGGGGGAATGAGCAGTTCTTC. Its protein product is CASSPTGGNEQFF.

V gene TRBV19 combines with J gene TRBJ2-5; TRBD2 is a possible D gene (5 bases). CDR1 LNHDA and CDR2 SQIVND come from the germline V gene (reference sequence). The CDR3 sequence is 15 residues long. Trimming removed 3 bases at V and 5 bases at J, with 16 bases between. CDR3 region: CASSIWAGEGETQYF. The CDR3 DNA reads TGTGCCAGTAGTATTTGGGCGGGTGAAGGGGAGACCCAGTACTTC.

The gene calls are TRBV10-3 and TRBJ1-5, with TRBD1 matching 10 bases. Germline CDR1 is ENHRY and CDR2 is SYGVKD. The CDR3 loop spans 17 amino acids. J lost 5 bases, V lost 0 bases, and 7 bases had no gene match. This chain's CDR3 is CAISESGTGVGYQPQHF. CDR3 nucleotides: TGTGCCATCAGTGAGTCGGGGACAGGGGTTGGGTATCAGCCCCAGCATTTT.

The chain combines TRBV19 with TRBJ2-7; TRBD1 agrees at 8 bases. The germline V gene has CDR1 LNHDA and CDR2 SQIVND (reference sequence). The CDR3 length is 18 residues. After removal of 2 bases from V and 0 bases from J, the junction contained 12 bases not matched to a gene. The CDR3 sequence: CASSITHGQGLSSYEQYF. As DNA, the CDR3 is TGTGCCAGTAGTATAACCCATGGACAGGGTCTGAGCTCCTACGAGCAGTACTTC. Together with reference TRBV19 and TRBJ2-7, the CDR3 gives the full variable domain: DGGITQSPKYLFRKEGQNVTLSCEQNLNHDAMYWYRQDPGQGLRLIYYSQIVNDFQKGDIAEGYSVSREKKESFPLTVTSAQKNPTAFYLCASSITHGQGLSSYEQYFGPGTRLTVT.

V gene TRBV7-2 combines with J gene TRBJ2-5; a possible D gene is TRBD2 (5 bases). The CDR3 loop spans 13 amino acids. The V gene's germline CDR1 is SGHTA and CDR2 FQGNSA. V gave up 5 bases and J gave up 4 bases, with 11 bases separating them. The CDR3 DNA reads TGTGCCAGCAGCCCAATAGGAGGAGAGACCCAGTACTTC. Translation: CASSPIGGETQYF.

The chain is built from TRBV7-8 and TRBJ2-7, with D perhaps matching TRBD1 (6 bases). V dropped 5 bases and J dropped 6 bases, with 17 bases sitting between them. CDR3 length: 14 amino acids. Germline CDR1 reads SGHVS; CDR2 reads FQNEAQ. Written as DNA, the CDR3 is TGTGCCAGCAGCCCACCTGAGGGGACACCCGAGCAGTACTTC. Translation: CASSPPEGTPEQYF.